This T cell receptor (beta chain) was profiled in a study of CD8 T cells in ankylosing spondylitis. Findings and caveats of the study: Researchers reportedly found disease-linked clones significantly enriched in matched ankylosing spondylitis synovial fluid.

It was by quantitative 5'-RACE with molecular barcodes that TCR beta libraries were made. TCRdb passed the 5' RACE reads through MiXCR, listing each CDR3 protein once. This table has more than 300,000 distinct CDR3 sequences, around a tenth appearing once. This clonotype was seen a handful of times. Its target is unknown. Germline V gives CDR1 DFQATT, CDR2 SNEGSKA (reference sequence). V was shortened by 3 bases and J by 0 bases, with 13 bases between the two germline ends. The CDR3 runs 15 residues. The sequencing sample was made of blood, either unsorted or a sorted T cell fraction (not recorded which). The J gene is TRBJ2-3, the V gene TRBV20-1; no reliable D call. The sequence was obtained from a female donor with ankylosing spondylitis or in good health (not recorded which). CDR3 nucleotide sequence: TGCAGTGCTAGTGGGAATCTTCCTAGCACAGATACGCAGTATTTT. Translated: CSASGNLPSTDTQYF.